This entry lists 21 T cell receptor beta chains sequenced from one sample in a study of a mutant IDH1 vaccine in newly diagnosed glioma. The repertoire was sequenced with immunoSEQ multiplex PCR; TCRdb's copy has only in-frame clones and lacks some. The profile shows 35,000 to 45,000 clones, 75% to 85% of them singletons. These TCRs are of unknown antigen specificity. The time point was: week 35, safety follow-up. Mutant IDH1 20-mer peptide, at 300 ug, made up each vaccine dose, with topical imiquimod. The starting material was PBMCs, obtained from a glioma patient whose treatment included an IDH1 peptide vaccine. These receptors were taken from a woman aged 50 to 65 with glioma.

The V gene is TRBV9, the J gene TRBJ1-4; 7 nucleotides line up with TRBD1. The CDR3 is made up of 15 amino acids. Unmatched junction bases numbered 8, after V lost 4 bases and J lost 5 bases. CDR1 SGDLS and CDR2 YYNGEE come from the germline V gene. This chain's CDR3 is CASSPRQGTNEKLFF. The CDR3 bases are TGTGCCAGCAGCCCCCGACAGGGTACGAATGAAAAACTGTTTTTT.

J is TRBJ2-2 and V is TRBV10-3; no definite D call. Germline values: CDR1 ENHRY, CDR2 SYGVKD. The germline V and J ends were trimmed by 0 bases and 5 bases, with 4 bases remaining between them. The CDR3 has 13 amino acids. This CDR3 reads CAISESGTGELFF. In DNA form, the CDR3 reads TGTGCCATCAGTGAGTCGGGAACCGGGGAGCTGTTTTTT.

This chain links TRBV7-9 with TRBJ2-3, with D tentatively TRBD2 (5 bases). CDR3 length equals 16 residues. Trimming took off 3 bases at V and 0 bases at J, with 13 bases between the two ends. CDR1 and CDR2 from the germline V gene are SEHNR and FQNEAQ (reference sequence). CDR3 bases: TGTGCCAGCAGCTTCGATTCGGGGTCTAGCACAGATACGCAGTATTTT. This translates into CASSFDSGSSTDTQYF.

V gene TRBV4-2 combines with J gene TRBJ2-7; TRBD1 or TRBD2 may be the D gene (5 bases each). V was pared by 0 bases and J by 2 bases, with 14 bases between. The CDR3 is made up of 16 amino acids. Germline V gene lookup returns CDR1 LGHNA and CDR2 YNFKEQ. The CDR3 DNA reads TGTGCCAGCAGCCAAGAACCGGGGACCGGCGCCTACGAGCAGTACTTC. It codes for CASSQEPGTGAYEQYF.

The V gene is TRBV7-2, the J gene TRBJ2-1; 7 positions match TRBD2. With 2 bases clipped from V and 15 bases from J, the junction kept 13 bases outside the gene matches. The CDR3 covers 14 residues. CDR1 and CDR2 (germline): SGHTA, FQGNSA. The CDR3 spells CASSLSSGERGGFF. The CDR3 DNA follows: TGTGCCAGCAGCTTAAGTTCGGGGGAGCGGGGTGGGTTCTTC. The variable domain in full, completed from reference TRBV7-2 and TRBJ2-1, reads GAGVSQSPSNKVTEKGKDVELRCDPISGHTALYWYRQSLGQGLEFLIYFQGNSAPDKSGLPSDRFSAERTGGSVSTLTIQRTQQEDSAVYLCASSLSSGERGGFFGPGTRLTVL.

This chain links TRBV5-1 with TRBJ1-1; 12 positions agree with TRBD1. The germline CDR1 and CDR2 sequences are SGHRS and YFSETQ. The V and J ends lost 2 bases and 1 base, in that order; junction bases with no gene match: 6. The CDR3 extends over 17 amino acids. CDR3 coding DNA: TGCGCCAGCAGCTTCGGGACAGGGGGCGTCGGGAACACTGAAGCTTTCTTT. This sequence encodes CASSFGTGGVGNTEAFF. The whole variable domain, remainder taken from reference TRBV5-1 and TRBJ1-1, is KAGVTQTPRYLIKTRGQQVTLSCSPISGHRSVSWYQQTPGQGLQFLFEYFSETQRNKGNFPGRFSGRQFSNSRSEMNVSTLELGDSALYLCASSFGTGGVGNTEAFFGQGTRLTVV.

This chain uses TRBV6-5 with TRBJ1-1; D ambiguous. CDR1 and CDR2 (germline): MNHEY, SVGAGI. Deletions cut 2 bases from V and 4 bases from J, with 8 bases between. The CDR3 consists of 13 residues. The CDR3 DNA reads as TGTGCCAGCAGTTACGTAAGTGGCACTGAAGCTTTCTTT. This sequence encodes CASSYVSGTEAFF.

V and J are TRBV2 and TRBJ2-7, with a tentative D call TRBD1 (6 bases). V was cut by 4 bases and J by 3 bases, with 13 bases left in between. The CDR3 spans 14 residues. The germline CDR1 and CDR2 sequences are SNHLY and FYNNEI. CDR3 coding DNA: TGTGCCAGCAGTGGGACAGTTCCGGGCTACGAGCAGTACTTC. It codes for CASSGTVPGYEQYF.

J is TRBJ1-4 and V is TRBV6-5; D is ambiguous. CDR3 length: 16 amino acids. V lost 0 bases to trimming and J lost 8 bases, with 16 bases between them. The germline CDR1 and CDR2 sequences are MNHEY and SVGAGI. The CDR3 DNA reads as TGTGCCAGCAGTTACTCACGTTGGTTTATGGGGGAAAAACTGTTTTTT. Translation: CASSYSRWFMGEKLFF.

The chain recombines TRBV15 with TRBJ2-1; TRBD2 matches at 11 bases. The CDR3 contains 15 residues. CDR1 and CDR2 from the germline V gene are LNHNV and YYDKDF (reference sequence). J gave up 5 bases and V 5 bases, and 5 bases lay outside the gene matches. The CDR3 nucleotides are TGTGCCACCAGCCCCGGGACTAGCGGCAACAATGAGCAGTTCTTC. Its protein product is CATSPGTSGNNEQFF.

The rearrangement joins TRBV6-1 to TRBJ1-2, with D possibly matching TRBD1 (5 bases). Trimming cost V 2 bases and J 6 bases, with 13 bases left between them. Per the germline V gene, CDR1 is MNHNS and CDR2 is SASEGT. This CDR3 contains 14 residues. Here the CDR3 DNA reads TGTGCCAGCAGTGAAAGCCAGGGTCCCGATGGCTACACCTTC. Encoded protein: CASSESQGPDGYTF.

This clone came up a few times. The rearrangement links TRBV7-3 to TRBJ2-1; 7 nucleotides line up with TRBD1. The CDR3 contains 14 residues. Trimming removed 2 bases from V and 5 bases from J; junction bases left unmatched: 3. Per the germline V gene, CDR1 is SGHTA and CDR2 is FQGTGA. The DNA of the CDR3 is TGTGCCAGCAGCTTAGGACAGGTACACAATGAGCAGTTCTTC. This codes for CASSLGQVHNEQFF.

The V and J genes are TRBV2 and TRBJ2-5; D perhaps matches TRBD2 (5 bases). V lost 2 bases to trimming and J lost 1 base, with 11 bases between them. This CDR3 contains 15 residues. Germline CDR1 and CDR2: SNHLY and FYNNEI. The CDR3 loop reads CASSEQRLAQETQYF. The CDR3 DNA is TGTGCCAGCAGTGAACAAAGGCTAGCCCAAGAGACCCAGTACTTC.

V gene TRBV5-1 combines with J gene TRBJ2-5, with 7 bases aligning to TRBD2. Germline CDR1 SGHRS, CDR2 YFSETQ. V was clipped by 4 bases and J by 0 bases; unmatched bases: 3. The CDR3 spans 14 residues. The chain's CDR3 is CASSPGGDQETQYF. The DNA for the CDR3 is TGCGCCAGCAGCCCGGGGGGAGACCAAGAGACCCAGTACTTC.

The genes are TRBV2 and TRBJ1-5; the match to TRBD1 covers 8 bases. Losses at the gene ends were 7 bases for V and 4 bases for J; bases not matched to a gene: 3. The CDR3 has 13 amino acids. Germline V CDR1 and CDR2: SNHLY, FYNNEI. The CDR3 nucleotides are TGTGCCAGCACCTGGACAGGGAATCAGCCCCAGCATTTT. As protein: CASTWTGNQPQHF.

This clone showed up just a few times. The chain has TRBV27 and TRBJ2-7; D remains unclear. The CDR3 is 14 amino acids. From germline, CDR1 is MNHEY and CDR2 SMNVEV (reference sequence). V gave up 4 bases and J gave up 2 bases, with 12 bases separating them. The CDR3 here is CASSSQLSPYEQYF. CDR3 nucleotide sequence: TGTGCCAGCAGTTCCCAATTAAGTCCCTACGAGCAGTACTTC.

The chain couples TRBV18 to TRBJ2-1, with 9 bases identical to TRBD2. The V and J ends lost 1 base and 9 bases, in that order; junction bases with no gene match: 10. Germline CDR1 and CDR2: KGHSH and LQKENI. This CDR3 contains 16 residues. CDR3 sequence: CASSPQLAGPPGEQFF. The CDR3 DNA reads TGTGCCAGCTCACCACAGCTAGCGGGGCCTCCGGGTGAGCAGTTCTTC. The variable domain in full, completed from reference TRBV18 and TRBJ2-1, reads NAGVMQNPRHLVRRRGQEARLRCSPMKGHSHVYWYRQLPEEGLKFMVYLQKENIIDESGMPKERFSAEFPKEGPSILRIQQVVRGDSAAYFCASSPQLAGPPGEQFFGPGTRLTVL.

This chain connects TRBV5-1 to TRBJ2-5, with 9 bases matching TRBD1. The CDR3 runs 14 residues. V lost 3 bases and J lost 1; bases outside the gene matches: 1. Germline CDR1 is SGHRS and CDR2 is YFSETQ. CDR3 in amino acids: CASSSTGGQETQYF. DNA of the CDR3: TGCGCCAGCAGCTCGACAGGGGGCCAAGAGACCCAGTACTTC.

V is TRBV19 and J is TRBJ1-6; D not certain. V was pared by 6 bases and J by 10 bases, with 25 bases between. There are 17 residues in the CDR3. From germline, CDR1 is LNHDA and CDR2 SQIVND (reference sequence). The CDR3: CASSLSPGRYLKSPLHF. The CDR3 DNA is TGTGCCAGTAGCCTGTCCCCCGGGCGTTACCTCAAGTCACCCCTCCACTTT.

This chain uses TRBV19 with TRBJ2-1, with D hard to call. Per germline, CDR1 LNHDA and CDR2 SQIVND (reference sequence). With 5 bases removed from V and 0 bases from J, the gap between germline ends came to 14 bases. The CDR3 contains 16 residues. The CDR3 protein is CASSYGFGSSYNEQFF. In nucleotides, the CDR3 is TGTGCCAGTAGTTATGGGTTTGGAAGCTCCTACAATGAGCAGTTCTTC.

V gene TRBV6-5 combines with J gene TRBJ1-3; unclear D gene. Per germline, CDR1 MNHEY and CDR2 SVGAGI. This CDR3 spans 15 amino acids. V lost 0 bases and J 4 bases, leaving 10 bases between the germline ends. CDR3 nucleotides: TGTGCCAGCAGTTACTCAGCACAGTTGGGAAACACCATATATTTT. It is translated as CASSYSAQLGNTIYF.